This is a list of T cell receptor beta chains from one sample in a study of graft-versus-host responses after intestinal transplantation. The method was immunoSEQ multiplex PCR; TCRdb's version includes in-frame clones alone and lacks a portion of them. Among some 19,000 clones, approximately 40% were seen once, and the ten largest hold 1.6%. This specimen consisted of alloreactive CD8+ T cells from a mixed lymphocyte reaction culture, obtained before intestinal transplant. The receptor set was obtained from a human patient who received an intestinal transplant. CDR3s include the opening cysteine and the closing phenylalanine or tryptophan. A D gene is named only where the DNA matches it firmly. Clone size, where shown, is once, few, many, or a class for clones that have expanded.

cdr3_nt | cdr3_aa | j_call | clone_size | d_call | v_call
TGTGCCAGCAGCGTAGGTCCCACAGCGAACACTGAAGCTTTCTTT | CASSVGPTANTEAFF | TRBJ1-1 | NA | NA | TRBV9
TGTGCCAGCAGTTACTCGAGGGATAACATATATTTT | CASSYSRDNIYF | TRBJ1-3 | NA | NA | TRBV6-6
TGTGCCAGCAGAACTACAGGGGGGACCGGGGAGCTGTTTTTT | CASRTTGGTGELFF | TRBJ2-2 | NA | TRBD1 | TRBV6-5
TGTGCCAGCCTCAGGACAGCGGGAGGGCGATACAATGAGCAGTTCTTC | CASLRTAGGRYNEQFF | TRBJ2-1 | NA | TRBD2 | TRBV2
TGCGCCAGCAGACCGGCAGGGGGGAACTATGGCTACACCTTC | CASRPAGGNYGYTF | TRBJ1-2 | NA | TRBD1 | TRBV5-1
TGCAGTGCGGACCTGGGAGAGACCCAGTACTTC | CSADLGETQYF | TRBJ2-5 | few | NA | TRBV20-1
TGCTCCGGGTCAGGGGGGGAGACCCAGTACTTC | CSGSGGETQYF | TRBJ2-5 | few | NA | TRBV29-1
TGTGCCAGCAGCGCCAGCCAAGGGTACGCTCAGCCCCAGCATTTT | CASSASQGYAQPQHF | TRBJ1-5 | NA | NA | TRBV9
TGCGCCAGCAGTTACACAGGGACTGACTATGGCTACACCTTC | CASSYTGTDYGYTF | TRBJ1-2 | NA | NA | TRBV5-1
TGTGCCAGTAGTAACGGGGGCGGCATTATTGAAAAACTGTTTTTT | CASSNGGGIIEKLFF | TRBJ1-4 | NA | NA | TRBV19
TGCGCCAGCAGCTTGGAGGGCTACGAGCAGTACTTC | CASSLEGYEQYF | TRBJ2-7 | medium-sized | NA | TRBV5-1
TGTGGCATGAACCATAAGATAACACAAAGTCGGGCCAACGTCCTGACTTTC | CGMNHKITQSRANVLTF | TRBJ2-6 | NA | NA | TRBV8-2
TGTGCCAGTAGTTCAGGTTCCACACCCGCGGGCGGCTACACCTTC | CASSSGSTPAGGYTF | TRBJ1-2 | NA | NA | TRBV19
TGTGCCAGCAGGGCGGGAGCGGACCCCTACAATGAGCAGTTCTTC | CASRAGADPYNEQFF | TRBJ2-1 | NA | TRBD2 | TRBV6-1
TGTGCCAGCAGCTGGGGGCATACGCAGTATTTT | CASSWGHTQYF | TRBJ2-3 | few | NA | TRBV11-2
TGTGCCAGCAGCGTAAGACCGGGACTAGCCAAAAACATTCAGTACTTC | CASSVRPGLAKNIQYF | TRBJ2-4 | NA | NA | TRBV9
TGTGCCAGCAGCCGGGACAGGGATTTGAACACTGAAGCTTTCTTT | CASSRDRDLNTEAFF | TRBJ1-1 | NA | TRBD1 | TRBV16
TGTGCCAGCAGTTTATTCGGGGGCGGAGGAGGCTACACCTTC | CASSLFGGGGGYTF | TRBJ1-2 | few | NA | TRBV27
TGTGCCAGCAGTCACCGGGCTGACATGAACACTGAAGCTTTCTTT | CASSHRADMNTEAFF | TRBJ1-1 | NA | NA | TRBV2
TGTGCCTGGAGCCACGGAGATGGCTACACCTTC | CAWSHGDGYTF | TRBJ1-2 | NA | NA | TRBV30
TGTGCCAGCAGCCGAGCGGGAAAAATGATCCAGTACTTC | CASSRAGKMIQYF | TRBJ2-5 | few | TRBD2 | TRBV11-1
TGTGCCAGCAGTGTGAGCGGCGGCTCCTACAATGAGCAGTTCTTC | CASSVSGGSYNEQFF | TRBJ2-1 | few | NA | TRBV9
TGCAGCGTTCGAAAGGGAACCTACGAGCAGTACTTC | CSVRKGTYEQYF | TRBJ2-7 | NA | NA | TRBV29-1
TGCAGCGCCAACAGGGGGACCGGGGAGCTGTTTTTT | CSANRGTGELFF | TRBJ2-2 | NA | TRBD1 | TRBV29-1
TGTGCCAGCAGAAGGGGGTCATGGGCCCCAGGGACCCAGTACTTC | CASRRGSWAPGTQYF | TRBJ2-5 | NA | NA | TRBV5-6
TGTGCCAGCAGCGGCCGGGAGTACAATGAGCAGTTCTTC | CASSGREYNEQFF | TRBJ2-1 | NA | NA | TRBV5-6
TGTGCCAGCAGCTCCCTATACGAGCAGTACTTC | CASSSLYEQYF | TRBJ2-7 | medium-sized | NA | TRBV11-2
TGTGCCAGCACCTCCGGGACAGCCAGCTCCTACGAGCAGTACTTC | CASTSGTASSYEQYF | TRBJ2-7 | NA | TRBD1 | TRBV6-5
TGTGCCAGCAGCTTAGGGCCAGGCTCCTACAATGAGCAGTTCTTC | CASSLGPGSYNEQFF | TRBJ2-1 | NA | NA | TRBV5-4
TGCGCCAGCAGCGGAGAAGTTTCCGGGAACGAGCAGTTCTTC | CASSGEVSGNEQFF | TRBJ2-1 | NA | NA | TRBV10-2
TGTGCCAGCAGACCCGGTGCGCTCCCTGGAAACACCATATATTTT | CASRPGALPGNTIYF | TRBJ1-3 | NA | NA | TRBV28
TGTGCCAGCAGTTACTCGACAGGGGGCGGGCCTTACGAGCAGTACTTC | CASSYSTGGGPYEQYF | TRBJ2-7 | few | TRBD1 | TRBV27
TGTGCCAGCAGCTTAACCCTAGCGGGACACGAGCAGTACTTC | CASSLTLAGHEQYF | TRBJ2-7 | NA | TRBD2 | TRBV7-9
TGTGCCAGCAGTTTCTTGGTGGGCGCAAACTATGGCTACACCTTC | CASSFLVGANYGYTF | TRBJ1-2 | NA | NA | TRBV6-5
TGTGCCAGCAGCTTTGGGCGCCCGGGACAGGGCGGTGGCTACACCTTC | CASSFGRPGQGGGYTF | TRBJ1-2 | medium-sized | TRBD1 | TRBV7-3
TGTGCCAGCAGCACACAGGGGGCTGGGTACGAGCAGTACTTC | CASSTQGAGYEQYF | TRBJ2-7 | NA | TRBD1 | TRBV6-5
TGTGCCAGCAGTAAGTCCATCTACGAGCAGTACTTC | CASSKSIYEQYF | TRBJ2-7 | few | NA | TRBV6-5
TGTGCCAGCCGAGGTGCCCTTAGCGGGAGCACCCCAGATACGCAGTATTTT | CASRGALSGSTPDTQYF | TRBJ2-3 | NA | TRBD2 | TRBV28
TGTGCCACCAGCAGAGCCGGGACTTTCGAGAGGGAGCAGTACTTC | CATSRAGTFEREQYF | TRBJ2-7 | NA | NA | TRBV15
TGTGCCAGCAGCCTTCGTCCCGGGACTAGCGAGGTAACAGATACGCAGTATTTT | CASSLRPGTSEVTDTQYF | TRBJ2-3 | NA | TRBD2 | TRBV9
TGTGCCAGCAGCATTCTCCGGGACCCCCCAGGCTACGAGCAGTACTTC | CASSILRDPPGYEQYF | TRBJ2-7 | few | NA | TRBV21-1
TGTGCCAGCAGTTACGGGACAGGGCTCGAGCAGTACTTC | CASSYGTGLEQYF | TRBJ2-7 | few | TRBD1 | TRBV6-5
TGTGCCAGCAGTTCTGTAGCGGGAGCCTACAATGAGCAGTTCTTC | CASSSVAGAYNEQFF | TRBJ2-1 | NA | TRBD2 | TRBV6-1
TGTGCCAGCAGTACAAGGGACAGGGCTAGCAATCAGCCCCAGCATTTT | CASSTRDRASNQPQHF | TRBJ1-5 | NA | TRBD1 | TRBV27
TGCAGCGTTGCCGGCTCCTTGTACGAGCAGTACTTC | CSVAGSLYEQYF | TRBJ2-7 | NA | NA | TRBV29-1
TGTGCCAGCAGCTTACACGGGGTAGCCCAAGAGACCCAGTACTTC | CASSLHGVAQETQYF | TRBJ2-5 | NA | NA | TRBV7-9
TGTGCCAGTAGTATCCTAAGCGGGGAGCTGTTTTTT | CASSILSGELFF | TRBJ2-2 | medium-sized | NA | TRBV19
TGCGCCAGCAGCTTGGCGGGGCTAGCGGGAGAAGAGCAGTTCTTC | CASSLAGLAGEEQFF | TRBJ2-1 | NA | TRBD2 | TRBV5-1
TGTGCCAGCAGCCTCGCGTCGGGCAGCTACGAGCAGTACTTC | CASSLASGSYEQYF | TRBJ2-7 | NA | NA | TRBV6-5
TGCGCCAGCAGCCAAGCCCGTGTCAACAATGAGCAGTTCTTC | CASSQARVNNEQFF | TRBJ2-1 | NA | NA | TRBV4-1
TGTGCCAGCAGTTGGACAGGATACACTGAAGCTTTCTTT | CASSWTGYTEAFF | TRBJ1-1 | NA | TRBD1 | TRBV27
TGTGCCAGCAGCGCATTAACGGGACCTAACTATGGCTACACCTTC | CASSALTGPNYGYTF | TRBJ1-2 | medium-sized | NA | TRBV9
TGTGCCAGCAGCTTAGGGGGTAGCGGGGAGCAGTTCTTC | CASSLGGSGEQFF | TRBJ2-1 | NA | TRBD2 | TRBV7-3
TGCGCCAGCAGCCGGGGAAACACCATATATTTT | CASSRGNTIYF | TRBJ1-3 | NA | NA | TRBV4-1